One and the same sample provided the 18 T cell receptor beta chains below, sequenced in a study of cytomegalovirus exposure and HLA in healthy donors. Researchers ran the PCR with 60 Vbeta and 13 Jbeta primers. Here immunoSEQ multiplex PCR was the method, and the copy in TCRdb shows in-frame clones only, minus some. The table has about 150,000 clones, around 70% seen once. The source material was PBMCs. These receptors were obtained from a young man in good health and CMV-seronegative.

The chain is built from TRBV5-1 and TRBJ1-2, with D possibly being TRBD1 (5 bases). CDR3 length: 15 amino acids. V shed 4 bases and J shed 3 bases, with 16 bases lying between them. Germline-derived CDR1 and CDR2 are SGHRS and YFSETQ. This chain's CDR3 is CASSQRAGSDYGYTF. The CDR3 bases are TGCGCCAGCAGCCAAAGGGCAGGGTCGGACTATGGCTACACCTTC.

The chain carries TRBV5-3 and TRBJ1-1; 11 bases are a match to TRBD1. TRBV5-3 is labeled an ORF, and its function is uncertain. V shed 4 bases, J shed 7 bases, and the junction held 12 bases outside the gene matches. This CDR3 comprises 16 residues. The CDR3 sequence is CARSPWTGGDGDEAFF. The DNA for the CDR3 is TGTGCCAGAAGCCCTTGGACAGGGGGCGATGGGGATGAAGCTTTCTTT.

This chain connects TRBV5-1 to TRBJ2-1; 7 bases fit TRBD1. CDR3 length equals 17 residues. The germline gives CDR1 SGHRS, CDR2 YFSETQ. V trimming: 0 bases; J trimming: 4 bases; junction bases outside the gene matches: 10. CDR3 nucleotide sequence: TGCGCCAGCAGCTTGGTGATATACAGGGGATATTACAATGAGCAGTTCTTC. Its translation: CASSLVIYRGYYNEQFF.

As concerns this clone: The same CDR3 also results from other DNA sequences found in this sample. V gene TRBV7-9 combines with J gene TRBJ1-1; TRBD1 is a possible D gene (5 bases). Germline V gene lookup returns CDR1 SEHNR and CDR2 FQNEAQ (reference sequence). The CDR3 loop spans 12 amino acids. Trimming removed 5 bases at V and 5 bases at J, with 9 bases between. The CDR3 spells CASSPGGTEAFF. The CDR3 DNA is TGTGCCAGCAGCCCTGGGGGGACTGAAGCTTTCTTT. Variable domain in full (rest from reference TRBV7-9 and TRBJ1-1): DTGVSQNPRHKITKRGQNVTFRCDPISEHNRLYWYRQTLGQGPEFLTYFQNEAQLEKSRLLSDRFSAERPKGSFSTLEIQRTEQGDSAMYLCASSPGGTEAFFGQGTRLTVV.

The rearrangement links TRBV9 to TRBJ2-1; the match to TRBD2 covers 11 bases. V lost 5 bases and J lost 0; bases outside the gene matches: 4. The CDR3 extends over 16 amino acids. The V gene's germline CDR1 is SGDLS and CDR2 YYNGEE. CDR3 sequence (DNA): TGTGCCAGCAGTCCTAGCGGGGGGAGCTCCTACAATGAGCAGTTCTTC. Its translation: CASSPSGGSSYNEQFF.

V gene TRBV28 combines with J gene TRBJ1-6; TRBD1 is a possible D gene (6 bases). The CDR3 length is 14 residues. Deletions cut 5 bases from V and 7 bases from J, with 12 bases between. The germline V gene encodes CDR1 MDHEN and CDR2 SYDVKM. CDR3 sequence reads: CASSPGQENSPLHF. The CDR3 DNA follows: TGTGCCAGCAGTCCGGGACAAGAAAATTCACCCCTCCACTTT.

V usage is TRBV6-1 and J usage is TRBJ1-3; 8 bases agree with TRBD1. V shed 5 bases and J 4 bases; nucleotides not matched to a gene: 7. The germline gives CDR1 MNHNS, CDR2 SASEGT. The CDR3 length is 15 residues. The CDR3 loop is CASSLQGARGNTIYF. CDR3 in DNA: TGTGCCAGCAGTCTTCAGGGGGCGCGGGGAAACACCATATATTTT.

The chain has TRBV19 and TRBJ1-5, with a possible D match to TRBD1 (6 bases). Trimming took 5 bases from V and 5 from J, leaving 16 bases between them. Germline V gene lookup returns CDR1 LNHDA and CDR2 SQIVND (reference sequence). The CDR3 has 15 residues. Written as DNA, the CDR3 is TGTGCCAGTAGTCCCCGACAGGCAGCTTATCAGCCCCAGCATTTT. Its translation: CASSPRQAAYQPQHF.

CDR3 protein: CASSVALAGGNNEQFF. In DNA, the CDR3 is TGTGCCAGCAGCGTAGCTCTAGCGGGGGGGAACAATGAGCAGTTCTTC. V gene TRBV9 combines with J gene TRBJ2-1; 12 bases map to TRBD2. V lost 0 bases and J lost 5; bases outside the gene matches: 3. The CDR3 is 16 amino acids. CDR1 and CDR2 (germline): SGDLS, YYNGEE.

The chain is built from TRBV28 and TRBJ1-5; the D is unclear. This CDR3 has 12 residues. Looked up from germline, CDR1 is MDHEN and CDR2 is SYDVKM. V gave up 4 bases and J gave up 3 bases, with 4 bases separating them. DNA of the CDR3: TGTGCCAGCAGTTCGTTCAATCAGCCCCAGCATTTT. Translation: CASSSFNQPQHF.

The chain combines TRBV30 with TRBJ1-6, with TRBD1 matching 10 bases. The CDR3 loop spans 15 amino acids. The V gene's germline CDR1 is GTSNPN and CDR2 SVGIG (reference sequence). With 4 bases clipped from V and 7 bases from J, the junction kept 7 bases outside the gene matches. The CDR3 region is CAWTPGQGLNSPLHF. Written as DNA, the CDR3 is TGTGCCTGGACTCCGGGACAGGGGCTAAATTCACCCCTCCACTTT.

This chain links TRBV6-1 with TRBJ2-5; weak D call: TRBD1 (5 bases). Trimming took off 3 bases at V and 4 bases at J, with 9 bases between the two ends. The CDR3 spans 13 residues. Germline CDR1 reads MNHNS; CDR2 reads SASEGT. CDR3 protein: CASSETVRETQYF. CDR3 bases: TGTGCCAGCAGTGAGACAGTACGAGAGACCCAGTACTTC.

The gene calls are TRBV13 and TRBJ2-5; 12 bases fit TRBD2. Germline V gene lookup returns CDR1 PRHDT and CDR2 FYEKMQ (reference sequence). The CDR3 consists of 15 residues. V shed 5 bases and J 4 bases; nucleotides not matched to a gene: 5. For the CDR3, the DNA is TGTGCCAGCAGCCAGACTAGCGGGGGAGTAGAGACCCAGTACTTC. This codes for CASSQTSGGVETQYF.

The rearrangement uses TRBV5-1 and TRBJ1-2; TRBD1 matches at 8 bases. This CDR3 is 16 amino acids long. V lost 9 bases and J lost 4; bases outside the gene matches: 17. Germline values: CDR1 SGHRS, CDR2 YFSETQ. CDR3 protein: CATRPGFGGQGYGYTF. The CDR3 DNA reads TGCGCCACCAGACCGGGCTTTGGCGGACAGGGCTATGGCTACACCTTC.

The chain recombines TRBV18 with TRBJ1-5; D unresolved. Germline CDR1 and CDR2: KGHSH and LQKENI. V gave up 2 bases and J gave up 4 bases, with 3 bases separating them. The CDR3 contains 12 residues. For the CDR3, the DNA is TGTGCCAGCTCACCAGAGAATCAGCCCCAGCATTTT. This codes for CASSPENQPQHF.

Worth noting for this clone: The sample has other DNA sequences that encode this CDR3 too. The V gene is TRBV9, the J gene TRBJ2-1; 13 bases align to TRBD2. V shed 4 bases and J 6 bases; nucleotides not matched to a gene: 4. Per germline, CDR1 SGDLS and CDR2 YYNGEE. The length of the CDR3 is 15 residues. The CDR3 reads CASSPRTSGSNEQFF. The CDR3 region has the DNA TGTGCCAGCAGCCCCCGGACTAGCGGGAGCAATGAGCAGTTCTTC.

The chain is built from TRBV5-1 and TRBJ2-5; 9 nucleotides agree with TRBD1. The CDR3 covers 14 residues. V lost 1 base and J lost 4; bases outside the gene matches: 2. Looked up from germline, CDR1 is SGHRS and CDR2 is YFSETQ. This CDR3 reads CASSLTGGLETQYF. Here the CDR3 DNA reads TGCGCCAGCAGCTTGACAGGGGGCCTAGAGACCCAGTACTTC.

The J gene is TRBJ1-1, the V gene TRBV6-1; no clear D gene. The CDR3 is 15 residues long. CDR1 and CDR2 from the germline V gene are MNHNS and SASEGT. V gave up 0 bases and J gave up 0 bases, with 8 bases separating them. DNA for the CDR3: TGTGCCAGCAGTGAAGCGCTCTCGGTGAACACTGAAGCTTTCTTT. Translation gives CASSEALSVNTEAFF.